This T cell receptor beta chain is drawn from a study of blood T cell repertoires in COVID-19. Study-wide context: Donors in the United States, Italy and Spain gave samples during acute or convalescent COVID-19. Sources were T cells, B-cell-depleted T cells, or PBMCs; the material itself was cDNA or gDNA.

The CDR3 totals 16 residues. The ends lost 4 bases at V and 3 bases at J; junction bases unmatched: 8. The V gene's germline CDR1 is SGHRS and CDR2 YFSETQ. In the original processing: Quantification of nucleated cells was approximated via reference gene primer amplification. Sequencing used immunoSEQ multiplex PCR; TCRdb keeps in-frame clones, though not all of them. The D gene and trimming were derived from the DNA, and the V and J assignments and clone size from that table. The data hold about 150,000 clones, with about 89% observed a single time. The sequence was obtained from a man aged 60-69 years with active or convalescent COVID-19. The chain employs TRBV5-1 and TRBJ2-3; 10 bases are a match to TRBD1. The specimen sequenced was peripheral blood. The CDR3, as DNA: TGCGCCAGCAGCCCCCAACCGGGACAGGGGACAGATACGCAGTATTTT. This sequence encodes CASSPQPGQGTDTQYF.